Sequencing of this T cell receptor beta chain was carried out in a study of blood T cell repertoires in COVID-19. This CDR3 has 16 amino acids. The germline CDR1 and CDR2 sequences are LNHDA and SQIVND (reference sequence). Losses at the gene ends were 4 bases for V and 4 bases for J; bases not matched to a gene: 12. Assay: immunoSEQ multiplex PCR; the TCRdb copy retains only in-frame clones and omits some. The table lists roughly 200,000 clones, around 82% of them singletons. Sequences were obtained from peripheral blood. This clonotype originated in a man between 45 and 60 years old with active or convalescent COVID-19. The V call is TRBV19, the J call TRBJ2-5, with TRBD2 matching over 7 bases. For the CDR3, the DNA is TGTGCCAGTAGTACCTCTCTCAGCGGGGCGGGAGAGACCCAGTACTTC. This translates into CASSTSLSGAGETQYF.